This entry describes one T cell receptor (beta chain). The CDR3 runs 13 residues. Germline CDR1 and CDR2: MDHEN and SYDVKM. Here immunoSEQ multiplex PCR was the method, and the copy in TCRdb shows in-frame clones only, minus some. The data contain roughly 150,000 clones, around 89% of them singletons. This record comes from a study of blood T cell repertoires in COVID-19. The chain is built from TRBV28 and TRBJ2-5; D is perhaps TRBD2 (5 bases). This TCR derives from a man aged 55 to 70 with active or convalescent COVID-19. Sample: peripheral blood. The CDR3 coding sequence is TGTGTTTCGAACGAGCGGAAGAAAGAGACCCAGTACTTC. Translating gives CVSNERKKETQYF.